This entry is about one TCR beta chain. The sample is drawn from a study of blood T cell repertoires in COVID-19. Libraries were prepared by immunoSEQ multiplex PCR; TCRdb keeps only in-frame clonotypes and omits some of them. The repertoire holds 150,000 to 250,000 clones, more than 75% seen once, with roughly 5.6% in the top ten. Between the trimmed V and J ends, which lost 7 bases and 7 bases, there was a span of 20 bases. The germline V gene has CDR1 SGHTA and CDR2 FQGNSA. This CDR3 comprises 15 residues. The sequencing input was peripheral blood. This sequence originates from a woman in her 40s with COVID-19, enrolled during active disease. V usage is TRBV7-2 and J usage is TRBJ2-1; D is possibly TRBD2 (5 bases). This CDR3 is CASIPRALAGNEQFF. CDR3 coding DNA: TGTGCCAGCATCCCGCGGGCCCTGGCCGGGAATGAGCAGTTCTTC.